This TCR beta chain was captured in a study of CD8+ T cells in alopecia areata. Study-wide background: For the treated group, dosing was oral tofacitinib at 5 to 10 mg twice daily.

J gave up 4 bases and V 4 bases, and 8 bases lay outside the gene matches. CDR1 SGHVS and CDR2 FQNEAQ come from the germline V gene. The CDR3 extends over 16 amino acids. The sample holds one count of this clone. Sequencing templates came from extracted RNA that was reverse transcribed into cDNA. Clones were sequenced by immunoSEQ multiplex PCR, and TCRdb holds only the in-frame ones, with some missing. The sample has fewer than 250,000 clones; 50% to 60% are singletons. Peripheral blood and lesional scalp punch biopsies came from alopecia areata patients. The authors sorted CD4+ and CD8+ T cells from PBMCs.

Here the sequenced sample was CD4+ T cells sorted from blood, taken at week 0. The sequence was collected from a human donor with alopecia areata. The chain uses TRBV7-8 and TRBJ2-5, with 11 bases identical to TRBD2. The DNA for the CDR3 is TGTGCCAGCAGCTCCTCCCGACTAGCGGGGATAGAGACCCAGTACTTC. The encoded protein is CASSSSRLAGIETQYF.